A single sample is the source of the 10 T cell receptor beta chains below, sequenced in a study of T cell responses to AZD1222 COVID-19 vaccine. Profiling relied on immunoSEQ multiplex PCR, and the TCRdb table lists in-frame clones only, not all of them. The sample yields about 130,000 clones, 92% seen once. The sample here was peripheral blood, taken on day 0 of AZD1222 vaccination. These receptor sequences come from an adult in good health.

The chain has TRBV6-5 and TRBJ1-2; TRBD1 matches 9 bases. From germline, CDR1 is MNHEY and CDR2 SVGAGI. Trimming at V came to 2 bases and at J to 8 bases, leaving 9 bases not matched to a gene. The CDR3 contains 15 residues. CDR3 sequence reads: CASSYLEQGASGYTF. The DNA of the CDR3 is TGTGCCAGCAGTTACCTTGAACAGGGGGCCTCGGGCTACACCTTC.

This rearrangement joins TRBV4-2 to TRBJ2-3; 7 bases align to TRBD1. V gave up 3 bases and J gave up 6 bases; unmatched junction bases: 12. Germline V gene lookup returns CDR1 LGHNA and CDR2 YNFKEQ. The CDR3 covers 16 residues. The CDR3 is CASSQSGTEPPDTQYF. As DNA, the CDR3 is TGTGCCAGCAGCCAGTCCGGGACAGAACCTCCGGATACGCAGTATTTT.

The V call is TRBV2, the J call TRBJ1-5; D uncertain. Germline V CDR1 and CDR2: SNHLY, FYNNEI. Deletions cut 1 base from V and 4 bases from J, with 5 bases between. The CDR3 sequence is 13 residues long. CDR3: CASSEGGNQPQHF. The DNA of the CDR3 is TGTGCCAGCAGTGAAGGCGGGAATCAGCCCCAGCATTTT.

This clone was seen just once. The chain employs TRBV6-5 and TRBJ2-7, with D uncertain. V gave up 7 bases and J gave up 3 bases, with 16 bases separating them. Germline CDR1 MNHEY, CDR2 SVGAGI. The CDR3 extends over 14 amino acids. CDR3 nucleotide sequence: TGTGCCAGCACCCCTCAGGCCAGCCACTACGAGCAGTACTTC. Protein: CASTPQASHYEQYF.

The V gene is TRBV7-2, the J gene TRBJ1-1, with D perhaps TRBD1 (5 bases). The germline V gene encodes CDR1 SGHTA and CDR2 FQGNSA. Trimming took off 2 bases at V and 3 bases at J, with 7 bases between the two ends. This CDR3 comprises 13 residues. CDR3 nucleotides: TGTGCCAGCAGCTTATTCAGGGACACTGAAGCTTTCTTT. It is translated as CASSLFRDTEAFF.

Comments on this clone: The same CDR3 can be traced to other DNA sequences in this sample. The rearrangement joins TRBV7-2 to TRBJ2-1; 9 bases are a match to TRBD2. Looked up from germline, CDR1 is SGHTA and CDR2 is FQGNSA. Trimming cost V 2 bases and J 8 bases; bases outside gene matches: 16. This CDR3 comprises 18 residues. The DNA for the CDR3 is TGTGCCAGCAGCTTAAACGGACTAGCGCCCTCCTACGTCTATGAGCAGTTCTTC. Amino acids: CASSLNGLAPSYVYEQFF.

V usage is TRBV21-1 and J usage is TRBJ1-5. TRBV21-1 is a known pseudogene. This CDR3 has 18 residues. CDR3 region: CASSKGTRGVGSDQPQHF. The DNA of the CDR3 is TGTGCCAGCAGCAAAGGAACCCGGGGGGTGGGAAGTGATCAGCCCCAGCATTTT.

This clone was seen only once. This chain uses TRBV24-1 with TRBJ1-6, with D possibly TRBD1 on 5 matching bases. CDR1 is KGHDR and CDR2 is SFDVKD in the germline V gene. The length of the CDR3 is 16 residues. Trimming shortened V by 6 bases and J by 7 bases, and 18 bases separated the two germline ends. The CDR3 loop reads CATSWPGLSSNSPLHF. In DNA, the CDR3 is TGTGCCACCAGTTGGCCAGGGTTATCTTCGAATTCACCCCTCCACTTT.

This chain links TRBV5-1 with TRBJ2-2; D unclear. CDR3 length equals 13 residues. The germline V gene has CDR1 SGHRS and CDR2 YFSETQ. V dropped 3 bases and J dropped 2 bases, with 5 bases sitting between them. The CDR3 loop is CASSSGNTGELFF. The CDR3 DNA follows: TGCGCCAGCAGCTCCGGAAACACCGGGGAGCTGTTTTTT.

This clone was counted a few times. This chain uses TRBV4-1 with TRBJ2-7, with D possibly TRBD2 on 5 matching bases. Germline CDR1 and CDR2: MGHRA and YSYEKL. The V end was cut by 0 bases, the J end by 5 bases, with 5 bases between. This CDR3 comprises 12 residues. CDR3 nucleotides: TGCGCCAGCAGCCAAGACGGGGACGAGCAGTACTTC. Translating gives CASSQDGDEQYF.